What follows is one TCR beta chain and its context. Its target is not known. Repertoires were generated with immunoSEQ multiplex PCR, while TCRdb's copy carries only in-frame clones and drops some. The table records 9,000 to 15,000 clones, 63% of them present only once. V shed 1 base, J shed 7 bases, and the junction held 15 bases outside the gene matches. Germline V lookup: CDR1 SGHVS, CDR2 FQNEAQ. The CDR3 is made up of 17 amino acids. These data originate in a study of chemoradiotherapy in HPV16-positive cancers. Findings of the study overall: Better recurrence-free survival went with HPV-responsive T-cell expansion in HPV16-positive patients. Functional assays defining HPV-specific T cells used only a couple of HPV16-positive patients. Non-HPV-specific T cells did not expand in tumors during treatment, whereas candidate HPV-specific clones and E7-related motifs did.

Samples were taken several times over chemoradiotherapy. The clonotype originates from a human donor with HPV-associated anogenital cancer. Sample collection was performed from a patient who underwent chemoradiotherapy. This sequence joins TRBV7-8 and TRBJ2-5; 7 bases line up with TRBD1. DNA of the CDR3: TGTGCCAGCAGCTTAGGGTATCGAGGGGGCCGAGGCGGGACCCAGTACTTC. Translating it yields CASSLGYRGGRGGTQYF.